This T cell receptor beta chain was obtained from a study of T cell changes during pregnancy in multiple sclerosis. This table comes from immunoSEQ multiplex PCR, and its TCRdb copy is limited to in-frame clones, with some not included. Of approximately 40,000 clones listed, roughly 90% are singletons. The source material was CD8+ T cells from peripheral blood mononuclear cells, sampled in the third trimester of pregnancy. The receptor comes from a female donor with multiple sclerosis, enrolled in a pregnancy study.

The CDR3 sequence is CASSLQAAFNTEAFF. In DNA form, the CDR3 reads TGTGCCAGCAGTTTACAGGCAGCTTTTAACACTGAAGCTTTCTTT. This chain connects TRBV27 to TRBJ1-1, with D hard to call. Germline V gene data show CDR1 as MNHEY and CDR2 as SMNVEV (reference sequence). Trimming shortened V by 2 bases and J by 2 bases, and 12 bases separated the two germline ends. CDR3 length: 15 residues.